The 14 T cell receptor beta chains below all came from one sample that was sequenced in a study of neoadjuvant anti-PD-1 for oral cavity cancer. Stated time point: after neoadjuvant nivolumab, at surgical resection. Data came from immunoSEQ multiplex PCR; TCRdb stores just in-frame clones and leaves some out. The sample includes more than 8,000 clones, around 66% seen only once; the top ten take 4.2%. Sequenced material: PBMCs, taken after nivolumab (anti-PD-1) treatment. These receptors all come from a person aged 35 to 85 with oral cavity squamous cell carcinoma.

The chain employs TRBV11-3 and TRBJ2-1; 9 bases are shared with TRBD2. Unmatched junction bases numbered 4, after V lost 3 bases and J lost 4 bases. Germline values: CDR1 SGHNT, CDR2 YENEEA. The CDR3 length is 15 residues. The CDR3, as DNA: TGTGCCAGCAGCTTTGCGGGAGGGGCTTACAATGAGCAGTTCTTC. It translates to CASSFAGGAYNEQFF.

The chain links TRBV14 to TRBJ2-7; 10 bases match TRBD1. The CDR3 has 16 residues. The V gene end was trimmed by 4 bases and the J gene end by 3 bases; junction bases not matched to a gene: 9. CDR1 and CDR2 (germline): SGHDN, FVKESK. This chain's CDR3 is CASSRDRGQSGYEQYF. The CDR3 coding sequence is TGTGCCAGCAGCCGCGACAGGGGGCAGAGTGGCTACGAGCAGTACTTC.

The V gene is TRBV2, the J gene TRBJ2-3; 8 positions agree with TRBD2. The CDR3 runs 15 residues. The V segment lost 7 bases and the J segment 9 bases; nucleotides outside the gene matches: 15. Germline loops: CDR1 SNHLY, CDR2 FYNNEI. The CDR3 region has the DNA TGTGCCAGCAAAACACCAACGGGACTAGGTCTAACGCAGTATTTT. It yields the protein CASKTPTGLGLTQYF.

This clone was seen a few times. V is TRBV18 and J is TRBJ1-6; 8 bases are shared with TRBD1. V lost 3 bases and J lost 9; bases outside the gene matches: 4. Looked up from germline, CDR1 is KGHSH and CDR2 is LQKENI. CDR3 length equals 14 residues. CDR3 coding DNA: TGTGCCAGCTCACCTGAGACAGGGGCTTCACCCCTCCACTTT. Translation: CASSPETGASPLHF.

This clone appeared a few times. The V and J genes are TRBV10-2 and TRBJ1-1; D gene uncertain. In germline, CDR1 is WSHSY, CDR2 SAAADI. Trimming cost V 10 bases and J 3 bases, with 9 bases left between them. CDR3 length equals 11 residues. Written as DNA, the CDR3 is TGCGCCACAGGCCGTGACACTGAAGCTTTCTTT. Its translation: CATGRDTEAFF.

The V call is TRBV6-5, the J call TRBJ2-7, with D possibly matching TRBD1 (5 bases). V lost 1 base to trimming and J lost 7 bases, with 14 bases between them. CDR3 length: 14 amino acids. The germline gives CDR1 MNHEY, CDR2 SVGAGI. The CDR3 reads CASSYFLDSGEQYF. The DNA of the CDR3 is TGTGCCAGCAGTTACTTCTTAGACAGTGGGGAGCAGTACTTC.

The rearrangement uses TRBV6-1 and TRBJ2-2; D remains unclear. V was trimmed by 4 bases and J by 4 bases, leaving 10 bases between them. The CDR3 spans 14 residues. Germline-derived CDR1 and CDR2 are MNHNS and SASEGT. The CDR3 sequence: CASSGTGPTGELFF. CDR3 coding DNA: TGTGCCAGCAGTGGAACCGGGCCCACCGGGGAGCTGTTTTTT.

The rearrangement links TRBV10-3 to TRBJ1-2; TRBD1 is a possible D gene (5 bases). V was shortened by 6 bases and J by 6 bases, with 20 bases between the two germline ends. This CDR3 has 15 residues. Looked up from germline, CDR1 is ENHRY and CDR2 is SYGVKD. The CDR3 loop reads CAISLRDGHLHGYTF. The CDR3 bases are TGTGCCATCAGCCTCCGGGACGGACACCTCCATGGCTACACCTTC.

The rearrangement links TRBV25-1 to TRBJ1-1, with 7 nucleotides matching TRBD1. With V trimmed by 0 bases and J by 7 bases, 11 bases remained unmatched. The CDR3 runs to 16 residues. The germline V gene has CDR1 MGHDK and CDR2 SYGVNS. The CDR3 nucleotides are TGTGCCAGCAGTGAATATACGGATTACAGGGGAGGTGAAGCTTTCTTT. It encodes CASSEYTDYRGGEAFF.

This chain joins TRBV14 and TRBJ2-7; perhaps TRBD1 as D (5 bases). This CDR3 is 14 amino acids long. V was trimmed by 1 base and J by 3 bases, leaving 10 bases between them. CDR1 and CDR2 from the germline V gene are SGHDN and FVKESK. The CDR3 here is CASSQVAGIYEQYF. The CDR3 DNA reads as TGTGCCAGCAGCCAAGTGGCAGGGATCTACGAGCAGTACTTC.

This clone was counted only a few times. The chain uses TRBV19 and TRBJ1-6; TRBD1 agrees at 8 bases. V shed 7 bases and J 8 bases; nucleotides not matched to a gene: 13. CDR1 and CDR2 (germline): LNHDA, SQIVND (reference sequence). This CDR3 contains 16 residues. In DNA, the CDR3 is TGTGCCAGTATATCGACTCGAACAGGGGGAGATTCACCCCTCCACTTT. Translating gives CASISTRTGGDSPLHF.

On this clone itself: An end of the junction does not agree with germline; a read error may underlie this. This chain's CDR3 is CASSEARGVLRESQYF. The CDR3 DNA is TGTGCCAGCAGTGAAGCGCGCGGGGTACTAAGAGAGTCCCAGTACTTC. The V call is TRBV6-1, the J call TRBJ2-5; tentative D call: TRBD2 (6 bases). The germline CDR1 and CDR2 sequences are MNHNS and SASEGT. The CDR3 has 16 residues.

This clone was seen a few times. This chain links TRBV5-1 with TRBJ1-1; weak D call: TRBD1 (6 bases). V lost 0 bases, J lost 2 bases, and 11 bases lay in between. Per the germline V gene, CDR1 is SGHRS and CDR2 is YFSETQ. The length of the CDR3 is 15 residues. CDR3 bases: TGCGCCAGCAGCTTGGGTACAGGGACAAACACTGAAGCTTTCTTT. Translating gives CASSLGTGTNTEAFF. The full variable domain, with the rest looked up from reference TRBV5-1 and TRBJ1-1, is KAGVTQTPRYLIKTRGQQVTLSCSPISGHRSVSWYQQTPGQGLQFLFEYFSETQRNKGNFPGRFSGRQFSNSRSEMNVSTLELGDSALYLCASSLGTGTNTEAFFGQGTRLTVV.

This clone has a handful of counts. The chain combines TRBV25-1 with TRBJ2-5; TRBD1 aligns across 9 bases. The CDR3 runs to 17 residues. CDR1 is MGHDK and CDR2 is SYGVNS in the germline V gene. V shed 3 bases and J 1 base; nucleotides not matched to a gene: 9. The CDR3 protein is CASSDRGQGKTQETQYF. The DNA for the CDR3 is TGTGCCAGCAGTGACCGAGGACAGGGGAAAACCCAAGAGACCCAGTACTTC.